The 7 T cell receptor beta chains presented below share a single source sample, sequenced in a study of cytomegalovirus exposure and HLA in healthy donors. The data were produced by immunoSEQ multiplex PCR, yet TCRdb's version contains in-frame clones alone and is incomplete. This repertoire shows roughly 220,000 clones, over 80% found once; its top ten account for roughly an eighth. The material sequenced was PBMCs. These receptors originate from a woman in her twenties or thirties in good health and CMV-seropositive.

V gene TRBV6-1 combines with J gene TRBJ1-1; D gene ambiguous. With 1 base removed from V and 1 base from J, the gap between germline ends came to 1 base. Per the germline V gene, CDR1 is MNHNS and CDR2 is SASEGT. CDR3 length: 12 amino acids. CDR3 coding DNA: TGTGCCAGCAGTGAAGGGAACACTGAAGCTTTCTTT. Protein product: CASSEGNTEAFF.

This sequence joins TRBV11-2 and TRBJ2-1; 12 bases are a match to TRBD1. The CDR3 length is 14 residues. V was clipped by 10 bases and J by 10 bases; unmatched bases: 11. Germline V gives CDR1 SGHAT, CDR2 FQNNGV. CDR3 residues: CATPRPGTGGEQFF. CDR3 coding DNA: TGTGCCACCCCACGCCCTGGGACAGGGGGCGAGCAGTTCTTC.

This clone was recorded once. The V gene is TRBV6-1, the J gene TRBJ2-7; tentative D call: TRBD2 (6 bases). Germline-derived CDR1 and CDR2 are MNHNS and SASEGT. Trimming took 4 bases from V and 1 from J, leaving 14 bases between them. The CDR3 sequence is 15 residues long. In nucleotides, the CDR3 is TGTGCCAGCAGTGTTGTAGCGGTTCTTTCCTACGAGCAGTACTTC. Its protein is CASSVVAVLSYEQYF.

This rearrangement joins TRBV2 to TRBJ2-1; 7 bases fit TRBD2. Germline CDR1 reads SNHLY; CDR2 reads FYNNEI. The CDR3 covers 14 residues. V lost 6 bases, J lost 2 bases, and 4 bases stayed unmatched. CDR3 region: CASSLAGAYNEQFF. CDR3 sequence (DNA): TGTGCCAGCAGCCTGGCGGGGGCCTACAATGAGCAGTTCTTC.

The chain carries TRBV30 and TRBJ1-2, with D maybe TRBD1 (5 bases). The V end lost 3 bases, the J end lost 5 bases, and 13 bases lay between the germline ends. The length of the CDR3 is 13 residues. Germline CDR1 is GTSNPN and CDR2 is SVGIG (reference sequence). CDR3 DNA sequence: TGTGCCTGGAGAGGGACCTCCGTATATGGCTACACCTTC. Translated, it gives CAWRGTSVYGYTF.

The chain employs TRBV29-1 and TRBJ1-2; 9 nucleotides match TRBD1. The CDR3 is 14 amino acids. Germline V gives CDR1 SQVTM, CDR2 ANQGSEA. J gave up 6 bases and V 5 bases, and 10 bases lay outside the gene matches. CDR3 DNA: TGCAGCGTTAGACAGGGGGGGTCCTCTAATGGCTACACCTTC. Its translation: CSVRQGGSSNGYTF.

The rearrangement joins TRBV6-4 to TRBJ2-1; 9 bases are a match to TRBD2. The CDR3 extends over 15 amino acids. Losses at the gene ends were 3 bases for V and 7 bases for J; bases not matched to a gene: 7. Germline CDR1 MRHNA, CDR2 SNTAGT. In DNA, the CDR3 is TGTGCCAGCAGTGAACGTAGCGGGAGTTCTAATGAGCAGTTCTTC. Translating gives CASSERSGSSNEQFF.